What follows are 11 T cell receptor beta chains derived from one specimen sequenced in a study of spatial heterogeneity in lung cancer. Time point defined: sample taken at primary tumor resection. MiXCR, run by TCRdb on the 5' RACE reads, gives a single entry per CDR3 protein. The sample gives 900 to 1,200 distinct CDR3 sequences, approximately 11% of which show up once; more than 20% is in the top ten. Study findings and constraints: Tumors with more nonsynonymous mutations had more expanded intratumoral alpha and beta TCRs.

No antigen has been assigned to these receptors. The starting material was lung tumor tissue, obtained at surgery. These receptors originate from a male donor with early-stage non-small cell lung cancer.

This clonotype rates as medium-sized. CDR3 in DNA: TGTGCCAGCAGCCATACAGGGGGCACTGAAGCTTTCTTT. Its protein is CASSHTGGTEAFF. The rearrangement joins TRBV3-1 to TRBJ1-1, with 8 bases lining up with TRBD1. Germline assignment: CDR1 LGHDT and CDR2 YNNKEL (reference sequence). This CDR3 contains 13 residues. Losses at the gene ends were 3 bases for V and 4 bases for J; bases not matched to a gene: 1. The variable domain in full, completed from reference TRBV3-1 and TRBJ1-1, reads DTAVSQTPKYLVTQMGNDKSIKCEQNLGHDTMYWYKQDSKKFLKIMFSYNNKELIINETVPNRFSPKSPDKAHLNLHINSLELGDSAVYFCASSHTGGTEAFFGQGTRLTVV.

This clonotype is medium-sized by share. The chain employs TRBV9 and TRBJ2-6, with 8 nucleotides matching TRBD1. CDR1 is SGDLS and CDR2 is YYNGEE in the germline V gene. The CDR3 has 17 amino acids. V shed 5 bases and J 6 bases; nucleotides not matched to a gene: 13. CDR3 loop: CASRRWTGRQEANVLTF. CDR3 DNA sequence: TGTGCCAGCAGGCGGTGGACAGGGCGGCAGGAGGCCAACGTCCTGACTTTC.

This clonotype is labeled as medium-sized. The CDR3 loop reads CAWGKQGGGANVLTF. The DNA of the CDR3 is TGTGCCTGGGGAAAACAGGGAGGTGGGGCCAACGTCCTGACTTTC. V is TRBV30 and J is TRBJ2-6, with D perhaps given as TRBD1 or TRBD2 (6 bases each). CDR3 size: 15 residues. The germline gives CDR1 GTSNPN, CDR2 SVGIG (reference sequence). With 5 bases removed from V and 3 bases from J, the gap between germline ends came to 14 bases.

This clonotype has only a few counts. This chain links TRBV7-3 with TRBJ2-3, with D possibly TRBD2 on 5 matching bases. Trimming left V 1 base short and J 0 bases short, with 11 bases between. The germline CDR1 and CDR2 sequences are SGHTA and FQGTGA. The CDR3 spans 16 residues. The CDR3 loop is CASSLMGSASTDTQYF. The CDR3 nucleotides read TGTGCCAGCAGCTTAATGGGGAGTGCTAGCACAGATACGCAGTATTTT.

Sample share makes this clonotype medium-sized. The rearrangement links TRBV19 to TRBJ1-3; unclear D gene. Trimming removed 11 bases at V and 0 bases at J, with 14 bases between. This CDR3 spans 14 amino acids. Germline-derived CDR1 and CDR2 are LNHDA and SQIVND (reference sequence). The CDR3 nucleotides are TGTGCCGCCCGGTCCCTCCTCTCTGGAAACACCATATATTTT. Protein product: CAARSLLSGNTIYF. Full variable domain (missing parts from reference TRBV19 and TRBJ1-3): DGGITQSPKYLFRKEGQNVTLSCEQNLNHDAMYWYRQDPGQGLRLIYYSQIVNDFQKGDIAEGYSVSREKKESFPLTVTSAQKNPTAFYLCAARSLLSGNTIYFGEGSWLTVV.

This clonotype counts as medium-sized (0.01 to 0.1%). The chain recombines TRBV23-1 with TRBJ1-5; D not resolved. TRBV23-1 is identified as an open reading frame with a role that is uncertain. The germline V and J ends were trimmed by 4 bases and 6 bases, with 7 bases remaining between them. This CDR3 spans 12 amino acids. The CDR3 here is CASSPRCQPQHF. CDR3 DNA: TGCGCCAGCAGTCCCCGGTGTCAGCCCCAGCATTTT.

By proportion, this clonotype is medium-sized. The chain is built from TRBV9 and TRBJ2-3; D not certain. The CDR3 extends over 16 amino acids. Trimming removed 4 bases at V and 2 bases at J, with 17 bases between. CDR1 SGDLS and CDR2 YYNGEE come from the germline V gene. The CDR3 bases are TGTGCCAGCAGCCCATGGGGAAAGCACGTCACAGATACGCAGTATTTT. Translating gives CASSPWGKHVTDTQYF.

This clonotype rates as medium-sized. This chain links TRBV12-3 or TRBV12-4 with TRBJ2-5; D is tentatively TRBD1 or TRBD2 (5 bases each). This CDR3 is 13 amino acids long. Trimming removed 3 bases from V and 5 bases from J, with 10 bases in between. CDR3: CASSLRGRETQYF. CDR3 bases: TGTGCCAGCAGTTTGAGGGGAAGGGAGACCCAGTACTTC.

By share, this clonotype counts as medium-sized (0.01 to 0.1%). The genes are TRBV6-6 and TRBJ1-1, with D tentatively TRBD1 (5 bases). CDR1 is MNHNY and CDR2 is SVGAGI in the germline V gene (reference sequence). CDR3 length: 11 residues. Between the trimmed V and J ends, which lost 5 bases and 7 bases, there was a span of 8 bases. DNA for the CDR3: TGTGCCAGCAGTAGGGACGGTGAAGCTTTCTTT. Amino acid sequence: CASSRDGEAFF.

V and J are TRBV27 and TRBJ1-1; D may be TRBD1 (5 bases). The CDR3 spans 14 residues. Germline V gene lookup returns CDR1 MNHEY and CDR2 SMNVEV (reference sequence). V lost 4 bases and J 0 bases, leaving 9 bases between the germline ends. The CDR3 loop is CASSYRSMNTEAFF. CDR3 nucleotide sequence: TGTGCCAGCAGTTACAGGAGCATGAACACTGAAGCTTTCTTT.

This clonotype is medium-sized by share. The chain combines TRBV6-5 with TRBJ2-2, with 7 bases matching TRBD2. The V gene's germline CDR1 is MNHEY and CDR2 SVGAGI. The ends lost 0 bases at V and 5 bases at J; junction bases unmatched: 0. The CDR3 is 14 residues long. The CDR3 nucleotides are TGTGCCAGCAGTTACTCGCGGGAGACCGGGGAGCTGTTTTTT. Translation: CASSYSRETGELFF.